One and the same sample provided the 16 T cell receptor beta chains below, sequenced in a study of blood T cell repertoires in COVID-19. Measured with immunoSEQ multiplex PCR; TCRdb has only the in-frame clones, and not every one. The sample includes roughly 190,000 clones, approximately 79% seen only once; the top ten take more than 4%. The sample taken for sequencing was PBMCs or T cells enriched from blood (not recorded which). Receptors originate from a woman in her fifties or sixties with acute COVID-19.

This clone is a singleton in its sample. This rearrangement joins TRBV3-1 (or the pseudogene TRBV3-2) to TRBJ1-2, with no clear D. V dropped 5 bases and J dropped 4 bases, with 17 bases sitting between them. CDR1 is LGHDT, CDR2 YNNKEL, per germline (reference sequence). This CDR3 contains 15 residues. The CDR3 loop is CASSSPRGLGYGYTF. CDR3 DNA sequence: TGTGCCAGCAGCTCGCCACGGGGTCTTGGCTATGGCTACACCTTC.

The chain combines TRBV7-7 with TRBJ2-2; no firm D call. Germline V gene sequence: CDR1 SSHAT, CDR2 FNYEAQ (reference sequence). V was shortened by 3 bases and J by 4 bases, with 12 bases between the two germline ends. The CDR3 is 15 amino acids. CDR3 in DNA: TGTGCCAGCAGCTTTGGTCCGACTGGCACCGGGGAGCTGTTTTTT. Encoded protein: CASSFGPTGTGELFF.

This clone was seen a few times. The CDR3 region is CASSQGARSATLHF. The CDR3 region has the DNA TGTGCCAGCAGCCAAGGGGCGCGCTCAGCAACCCTCCACTTT. The chain employs TRBV14 and TRBJ1-6; D gene uncertain. CDR1 and CDR2 from the germline V gene are SGHDN and FVKESK. The V and J ends lost 1 base and 14 bases respectively, with 15 bases between them. The CDR3 spans 14 residues.

The V gene is TRBV6-6, the J gene TRBJ1-1; D is undetermined. The CDR3 has 11 residues. V gave up 8 bases and J gave up 5 bases, with 9 bases separating them. CDR1 and CDR2 (germline): MNHNY, SVGAGI (reference sequence). Here the CDR3 reads CASESRTEAFF. The CDR3, as DNA: TGTGCCAGCGAGAGTAGAACTGAAGCTTTCTTT.

The V call is TRBV7-2, the J call TRBJ1-1; 8 bases are a match to TRBD1. J lost 4 bases, V lost 5 bases, and 3 bases had no gene match. The germline gives CDR1 SGHTA, CDR2 FQGNSA. The CDR3 spans 13 residues. CDR3 DNA sequence: TGTGCCAGCAGCCCGACAGGGGCCACTGAAGCTTTCTTT. Translation gives CASSPTGATEAFF.

The CDR3 loop is CASYSSGAFF. The CDR3 DNA reads TGTGCCAGTTACTCCTCGGGGGCTTTCTTT. The rearrangement joins TRBV19 to TRBJ1-1; D call uncertain. V was clipped by 8 bases and J by 11 bases, with 12 bases between them. CDR3 size: 10 residues. Germline V gene sequence: CDR1 LNHDA, CDR2 SQIVND (reference sequence). The variable domain in full, with the rest retrieved from reference TRBV19 and TRBJ1-1, is DGGITQSPKYLFRKEGQNVTLSCEQNLNHDAMYWYRQDPGQGLRLIYYSQIVNDFQKGDIAEGYSVSREKKESFPLTVTSAQKNPTAFYLCASYSSGAFFGQGTRLTVV.

This chain uses TRBV19 with TRBJ1-2; 8 nucleotides agree with TRBD1. CDR1 LNHDA and CDR2 SQIVND come from the germline V gene (reference sequence). This CDR3 comprises 15 residues. Losses at the gene ends were 4 bases for V and 3 bases for J; bases not matched to a gene: 7. CDR3 region: CASSTSWGQDYGYTF. CDR3 nucleotides: TGTGCCAGTAGTACTTCCTGGGGACAGGACTATGGCTACACCTTC.

This chain links TRBV7-6 with TRBJ1-3, with TRBD1 matching 7 bases. CDR1 is SGHVS and CDR2 is FNYEAQ in the germline V gene. The CDR3 spans 13 residues. J was trimmed by 4 bases and V by 4 bases; bases with no gene match: 1. The CDR3 coding sequence is TGTGCCAGCAGCTCGGGACAGGGAAACACCATATATTTT. This sequence encodes CASSSGQGNTIYF.

This chain links TRBV29-1 with TRBJ2-7; no firm D call. The CDR3 sequence is 12 residues long. The germline V and J ends were trimmed by 4 bases and 4 bases, with 11 bases remaining between them. Germline V gives CDR1 SQVTM, CDR2 ANQGSEA. The CDR3 is CSVGRVKYEQYF. CDR3 nucleotides: TGCAGCGTTGGTCGGGTGAAGTACGAGCAGTACTTC.

The chain couples TRBV9 to TRBJ2-3, with D tentatively TRBD2 (5 bases). CDR1 SGDLS and CDR2 YYNGEE come from the germline V gene. Trimming removed 0 bases from V and 0 bases from J, with 14 bases in between. CDR3 length: 17 residues. As DNA, the CDR3 is TGTGCCAGCAGCGTAGGAGCGGTACCCCCTAGCACAGATACGCAGTATTTT. This translates into CASSVGAVPPSTDTQYF. Full variable domain (rest looked up from reference TRBV9 and TRBJ2-3): DSGVTQTPKHLITATGQRVTLRCSPRSGDLSVYWYQQSLDQGLQFLIQYYNGEERAKGNILERFSAQQFPDLHSELNLSSLELGDSALYFCASSVGAVPPSTDTQYFGPGTRLTVL.

Comment on this clone: A read error may produce the germline difference seen at one junction end. This chain links TRBV7-2 with TRBJ2-5, with 7 bases lining up with TRBD1. Germline V gives CDR1 SGHTA, CDR2 FQGNSA. The CDR3 length is 15 residues. CDR3 sequence (DNA): TGTGCCAGCAGCTTATACCGGGACAGCCAAGGGACCCAGTACTTC. Translating gives CASSLYRDSQGTQYF. Variable domain in full (rest from reference TRBV7-2 and TRBJ2-5): GAGVSQSPSNKVTEKGKDVELRCDPISGHTALYWYRQSLGQGLEFLIYFQGNSAPDKSGLPSDRFSAERTGGSVSTLTIQRTQQEDSAVYLCASSLYRDSQGTQYFGPGTRLLVL.

Here the CDR3 reads CASSRDIETQYF. CDR3 DNA: TGTGCCAGCAGCCGGGACATAGAGACCCAGTACTTC. The V gene is TRBV2, the J gene TRBJ2-5, with TRBD1 as a possible D gene (6 bases). The CDR3 contains 12 residues. Trimming pared 6 bases from V and 4 bases from J, leaving 9 bases between. Germline-derived CDR1 and CDR2 are SNHLY and FYNNEI.

On this clone itself: Other DNA sequences of this sample code for an identical CDR3. This CDR3 reads CASSLDSSGANVLTF. The CDR3 DNA is TGTGCCAGCAGCTTAGACAGCTCTGGGGCCAACGTCCTGACTTTC. The chain combines TRBV5-4 with TRBJ2-6, with D possibly being TRBD1 (5 bases). Trimming removed 2 bases at V and 0 bases at J, with 6 bases between. Germline V gene data show CDR1 as SGHNT and CDR2 as YYREEE (reference sequence). This CDR3 has 15 amino acids.

V is TRBV6-2 or TRBV6-3 and J is TRBJ1-3; D is unclear. The CDR3 consists of 13 residues. Trimming left V 2 bases short and J 8 bases short, with 10 bases between. Germline lookup yields CDR1 MNHEY and CDR2 SVGEGT. The CDR3 loop is CASSYLYRDTIYF. The CDR3 DNA follows: TGTGCCAGCAGTTACCTATACCGGGACACCATATATTTT.

This sequence joins TRBV11-3 and TRBJ2-1, with TRBD2 matching over 12 bases. The trim removed 5 bases at V and 6 bases at J, leaving 14 bases unmatched. Per the germline V gene, CDR1 is SGHNT and CDR2 is YENEEA. This CDR3 comprises 18 residues. In DNA form, the CDR3 reads TGTGCCAGCAGCCAATTCTTCTCGGGACTAGCGGGTCCCAATGAGCAGTTCTTC. Encoded protein: CASSQFFSGLAGPNEQFF.

V is TRBV18 and J is TRBJ2-2, with a possible D match to TRBD1 (5 bases). V was trimmed by 6 bases and J by 1 base, leaving 21 bases between them. The CDR3 is made up of 18 amino acids. Looked up from germline, CDR1 is KGHSH and CDR2 is LQKENI. The DNA of the CDR3 is TGTGCCAGCTCCGAGACCTCAGGGTGGAAATTGAACACCGGGGAGCTGTTTTTT. This codes for CASSETSGWKLNTGELFF.